The next 26 T cell receptor beta chains were all read from a single sample in a study of CD8+CD57+ T cells in acquired aplastic anemia. The study profiled TCR beta VDJ and CDR3 using genomic DNA as template. TCRdb re-analysed the reads in MiXCR, keeping a single row per CDR3 protein. The table lists approximately 160,000 distinct CDR3 sequences, 35% to 55% of them singletons. Material: sorted CD4+, CD8+, or CD8+CD57+ T cells (not recorded which) from PBMCs. The receptors come from a human donor in good health.

The genes are TRBV10-3 and TRBJ2-1; TRBD1 matches at 8 bases. The CDR3 contains 13 residues. The germline gives CDR1 ENHRY, CDR2 SYGVKD. V lost 10 bases, J lost 9 bases, and 11 bases stayed unmatched. The DNA of the CDR3 is TGTGCCACCAGGGAGGACAGGGCCACTGAGCAGTTCTTC. Protein sequence: CATREDRATEQFF.

This clonotype was recorded at least ten times. V and J are TRBV2 and TRBJ2-2, with D perhaps matching TRBD1 (5 bases). Trimming removed 7 bases at V and 1 base at J, with 7 bases between. The CDR3 totals 13 residues. Looked up from germline, CDR1 is SNHLY and CDR2 is FYNNEI. The CDR3 is CASTRENTGELFF. The CDR3 nucleotides read TGTGCCAGCACCAGGGAGAACACCGGGGAGCTGTTTTTT.

This chain joins TRBV27 and TRBJ2-7; weak D call: TRBD1 (6 bases). Trimming pared 6 bases from V and 0 bases from J, leaving 9 bases between. This CDR3 spans 13 amino acids. Germline V gives CDR1 MNHEY, CDR2 SMNVEV (reference sequence). In DNA, the CDR3 is TGTGCCAGCAGAAGACAGGACTCCTACGAGCAGTACTTC. This encodes CASRRQDSYEQYF.

This clonotype was counted many times. The chain is built from TRBV14 and TRBJ1-2; D unclear. V lost 0 bases and J 5 bases, leaving 13 bases between the germline ends. The CDR3 totals 15 residues. Germline lookup yields CDR1 SGHDN and CDR2 FVKESK. Written as DNA, the CDR3 is TGTGCCAGCAGCCAAGATGTCGGGATTCAGTATGGCTACACCTTC. Translated, it gives CASSQDVGIQYGYTF.

The V and J genes are TRBV5-5 and TRBJ2-7; 10 bases align to TRBD2. CDR3 length: 16 residues. Germline V gene sequence: CDR1 SGHKS, CDR2 YYEKEE (reference sequence). V shed 0 bases and J 3 bases; nucleotides not matched to a gene: 6. Here the CDR3 DNA reads TGTGCCAGCAGCTTGGGGTCTAGCGGGGGAATCTACGAGCAGTACTTC. The encoded protein is CASSLGSSGGIYEQYF. Combining the CDR3 with reference TRBV5-5 and TRBJ2-7 gives the whole variable domain DAGVTQSPTHLIKTRGQQVTLRCSPISGHKSVSWYQQVLGQGPQFIFQYYEKEERGRGNFPDRFSARQFPNYSSELNVNALLLGDSALYLCASSLGSSGGIYEQYFGPGTRLTVT.

Notes on this clonotype: Since a much larger clone is just one base distant, this may be a read error. The chain joins TRBV6-1 to TRBJ1-2, with D unresolved. V dropped 8 bases and J dropped 2 bases, with 24 bases sitting between them. CDR1 is MNHNS, CDR2 SASEGT, per germline. The length of the CDR3 is 17 residues. CDR3 in DNA: TGTGCCAGCGGTAAGCAGAGGACGGAAAGGGCAAACTATGGCTACACCTTC. Residues: CASGKQRTERANYGYTF.

This clonotype was observed at least ten times. This chain links TRBV20-1 with TRBJ1-1; D gene unclear. CDR3 length: 13 amino acids. The V gene's germline CDR1 is DFQATT and CDR2 SNEGSKA (reference sequence). V was pared by 2 bases and J by 1 base, with 8 bases between. The DNA of the CDR3 is TGCAGTGCTAGATTACCATCGAACACTGAAGCTTTCTTT. Translating it yields CSARLPSNTEAFF.

The table lists this clonotype with a few counts. With a much larger clone just one base away, this may be a read error. The missing conserved phenylalanine or tryptophan at the end of this CDR3 makes a read error likely. The V and J genes are TRBV20-1 and TRBJ2-7; possible D gene TRBD2, 7 bases. The V gene's germline CDR1 is DFQATT and CDR2 SNEGSKA (reference sequence). This CDR3 spans 14 amino acids. The ends were cut back, 6 bases at V and 3 bases at J, with 18 bases in the middle. The CDR3 DNA sequence: TGCAGTGCCCAGGGGCGGGAGAAAATCTACGAGCAGTACCTC. Protein sequence: CSAQGREKIYEQYL.

This clonotype occurred many times. This chain uses TRBV6-1 with TRBJ2-7; 9 nucleotides agree with TRBD1. Germline values: CDR1 MNHNS, CDR2 SASEGT. Losses at the gene ends were 4 bases for V and 4 bases for J; bases not matched to a gene: 8. This CDR3 is built from 15 residues. CDR3 DNA: TGTGCCAGCAGTGTACAGGGACAGGGACATTACGAGCAGTACTTC. Protein product: CASSVQGQGHYEQYF.

This clonotype was found many times. V and J are TRBV10-1 and TRBJ2-7; 11 bases fit TRBD2. This CDR3 comprises 14 residues. Trimming at V came to 9 bases and at J to 3 bases, leaving 7 bases not matched to a gene. CDR1 is WNHNN and CDR2 is SYGVQD in the germline V gene (reference sequence). The CDR3 loop is CARELAGVFYEQYF. The CDR3 DNA reads TGCGCCAGGGAACTAGCGGGGGTATTCTACGAGCAGTACTTC.

This clonotype was seen many times. The chain recombines TRBV20-1 with TRBJ1-5; possible D gene TRBD1, 5 bases. CDR1 is DFQATT, CDR2 SNEGSKA, per germline (reference sequence). This CDR3 region has 14 residues. V was clipped by 1 base and J by 0 bases, with 7 bases between them. CDR3 in amino acids: CSARGGFSNQPQHF. In nucleotides, the CDR3 is TGCAGTGCTAGAGGGGGGTTTAGCAATCAGCCCCAGCATTTT.

There are many counts of this clonotype. This rearrangement joins TRBV11-2 to TRBJ2-7; D remains ambiguous. Germline loops: CDR1 SGHAT, CDR2 FQNNGV. Trimming pared 0 bases from V and 2 bases from J, leaving 11 bases between. CDR3 length equals 15 residues. The CDR3 spells CASSLESAVAYEQYF. CDR3 DNA sequence: TGTGCCAGCAGCTTAGAGTCTGCGGTAGCCTACGAGCAGTACTTC.

This clonotype has more than one count but fewer than ten. The V and J genes are TRBV5-5 and TRBJ1-2; 9 positions agree with TRBD1. CDR1 is SGHKS, CDR2 YYEKEE, per germline (reference sequence). V lost 1 base, J lost 4 bases, and 8 bases stayed unmatched. The length of the CDR3 is 16 residues. CDR3 sequence reads: CASSLPTGGLSYGYTF. The CDR3 bases are TGTGCCAGCAGCTTGCCTACAGGGGGCTTGTCCTATGGCTACACCTTC.

V gene TRBV15 combines with J gene TRBJ1-2; TRBD1 might be the D (5 bases). Germline loops: CDR1 LNHNV, CDR2 YYDKDF (reference sequence). The CDR3 loop spans 16 amino acids. Trimming took off 1 base at V and 8 bases at J, with 20 bases between the two ends. CDR3 nucleotide sequence: TGTGCCACCAGCAGAGCGGAGGTGCCGGGACCGTGGGGCTACACCTTC. Translated: CATSRAEVPGPWGYTF.

V gene TRBV7-2 combines with J gene TRBJ1-1, with 11 bases fitting TRBD1. The germline CDR1 and CDR2 sequences are SGHTA and FQGNSA. This CDR3 has 14 residues. The V segment lost 6 bases and the J segment 1 base; nucleotides outside the gene matches: 1. In DNA, the CDR3 is TGTGCCAGCAGGGGGACAGGGGGGAACACTGAAGCTTTCTTT. This gives the protein CASRGTGGNTEAFF.

In this sample, this clonotype turned up a few times. The chain is built from TRBV15 and TRBJ1-5; D is undetermined. Trimming pared 4 bases from V and 5 bases from J, leaving 6 bases between. Germline-derived CDR1 and CDR2 are LNHNV and YYDKDF (reference sequence). The CDR3 covers 12 residues. The CDR3 loop is CATSKPDQPQHF. The CDR3 DNA is TGTGCCACCAGCAAGCCAGATCAGCCCCAGCATTTT.

This clonotype was counted many times. The rearrangement uses TRBV20-1 and TRBJ2-2; 7 bases line up with TRBD1. The CDR3 totals 18 residues. CDR1 and CDR2 from the germline V gene are DFQATT and SNEGSKA (reference sequence). V was pared by 1 base and J by 2 bases, with 13 bases of the junction left unmatched. Here the CDR3 DNA reads TGCAGTGCTAGAGCCATGAGACAGGGTTCCTTCAACACCGGGGAGCTGTTTTTT. It is translated as CSARAMRQGSFNTGELFF.

The V gene is TRBV20-1, the J gene TRBJ1-1; D is ambiguous. The CDR3 has 15 amino acids. V lost 0 bases and J 0 bases, leaving 11 bases between the germline ends. Per the germline V gene, CDR1 is DFQATT and CDR2 is SNEGSKA (reference sequence). In nucleotides, the CDR3 is TGCAGTGCTAGAGAACTCGGGCAGGTGAACACTGAAGCTTTCTTT. Encoded protein: CSARELGQVNTEAFF.

This clonotype was found many times. Here the CDR3 DNA reads TGTGCCAGCAGCTTACAGGCAGGGGAACCTTACGAGCAGTACTTC. Its protein product is CASSLQAGEPYEQYF. The V call is TRBV7-2, the J call TRBJ2-7; D is perhaps TRBD1 (6 bases). The CDR3 is 15 residues long. Per germline, CDR1 SGHTA and CDR2 FQGNSA. V was clipped by 2 bases and J by 4 bases, with 15 bases between them.

V gene TRBV7-2 combines with J gene TRBJ1-1; D possibly corresponds to TRBD1 (5 bases). CDR3 length equals 14 residues. V was cut by 6 bases and J by 3 bases, with 14 bases left in between. Germline V gene lookup returns CDR1 SGHTA and CDR2 FQGNSA. In DNA form, the CDR3 reads TGTGCCAGCAGGATTTCGGTACAGGACACTGAAGCTTTCTTT. Translation gives CASRISVQDTEAFF.

This clonotype was picked up a small number of times. At one end the junction does not follow the germline gene, possibly because of a read error. The genes are TRBV10-3 and TRBJ2-7; 8 bases fit TRBD1. The CDR3 totals 16 residues. Germline loops: CDR1 ENHRY, CDR2 SYGVKD. CDR3 sequence reads: CASSYRDRSDVYEQHF. DNA for the CDR3: TGTGCCAGCAGTTACCGGGACAGGTCGGACGTCTACGAGCAGCACTTC.

The chain links TRBV6-1 to TRBJ2-1; 9 nucleotides agree with TRBD1. The trim removed 5 bases at V and 5 bases at J, leaving 7 bases unmatched. The germline gives CDR1 MNHNS, CDR2 SASEGT. The length of the CDR3 is 15 residues. CDR3 nucleotide sequence: TGTGCCAGCAGTCGTACCGGGACAGGGAACAATGAGCAGTTCTTC. Translated: CASSRTGTGNNEQFF.

The sample holds one count of this clonotype. This CDR3 reads CSVEGRANTEAFF. DNA of the CDR3: TGCAGCGTTGAAGGCAGGGCGAACACTGAAGCTTTCTTT. The chain combines TRBV29-1 with TRBJ1-1; D perhaps matches TRBD1 (5 bases). V lost 1 base to trimming and J lost 1 base, with 7 bases between them. The CDR3 runs 13 residues. Germline values: CDR1 SQVTM, CDR2 ANQGSEA.

This clonotype was seen ten or more times. The V call is TRBV7-2, the J call TRBJ1-6; TRBD1 aligns across 10 bases. Germline trimming cut 5 bases from V and 8 bases from J; bases unmatched to any gene: 3. Germline values: CDR1 SGHTA, CDR2 FQGNSA. The CDR3 has 14 residues. This CDR3 is CASSATGGDSPLHF. The CDR3 nucleotides read TGTGCCAGCAGCGCGACAGGGGGCGATTCACCCCTCCACTTT. The complete variable domain, with remaining parts taken from reference TRBV7-2 and TRBJ1-6, reads GAGVSQSPSNKVTEKGKDVELRCDPISGHTALYWYRQSLGQGLEFLIYFQGNSAPDKSGLPSDRFSAERTGGSVSTLTIQRTQQEDSAVYLCASSATGGDSPLHFGNGTRLTVT.

This clonotype was counted ten times or more. The chain combines TRBV20-1 with TRBJ2-3; the D gene is possibly TRBD1 (6 bases). CDR1 is DFQATT, CDR2 SNEGSKA, per germline (reference sequence). The CDR3 has 13 residues. V lost 7 bases to trimming and J lost 4 bases, with 15 bases between them. The CDR3 sequence: CSVTGKVPDTQYF. In DNA form, the CDR3 reads TGCAGTGTAACAGGGAAAGTCCCAGATACGCAGTATTTT.

The rearrangement joins TRBV24-1 to TRBJ2-5; 12 positions agree with TRBD1. Germline CDR1 reads KGHDR; CDR2 reads SFDVKD. The CDR3 extends over 18 amino acids. V lost 3 bases, J lost 4 bases, and 11 bases stayed unmatched. CDR3 amino acids: CATSDLPRGTGGGETQYF. CDR3 nucleotides: TGTGCCACCAGTGATCTACCCAGAGGGACAGGGGGCGGAGAGACCCAGTACTTC.